This T cell receptor (beta chain) was profiled in a study of type 1 regulatory T cells. Study context: T-allo10 is a Tr1-enriched, alloantigen-specific CD4 T cell product made in vitro.

This CDR3 spans 12 amino acids. The ends lost 8 bases at V and 2 bases at J; junction bases unmatched: 2. In germline, CDR1 is SNHLY, CDR2 FYNNEI. About this clonotype itself: Its antigen remains unidentified.

T-allo10 cells from the graft donor were described as anergic, host-alloantigen-specific, and alloantigen-specific suppressors. TCRdb fed the reads into MiXCR, producing one record per CDR3 protein. The sample carries roughly 68,000 distinct CDR3 sequences, around 57% recorded once. The sample was cultured T cells, either the whole culture or a sorted T cell fraction (not recorded which). Subset given: Tr1-enriched cell product generated in vitro against host alloantigens. The TCR was taken from a human donor in good health. This chain joins TRBV2 and TRBJ2-7; 8 nucleotides align to TRBD1. CDR3 in DNA: TGTGCCAGCCGGGACAGGCCCTACGAGCAGTACTTC. As protein: CASRDRPYEQYF.